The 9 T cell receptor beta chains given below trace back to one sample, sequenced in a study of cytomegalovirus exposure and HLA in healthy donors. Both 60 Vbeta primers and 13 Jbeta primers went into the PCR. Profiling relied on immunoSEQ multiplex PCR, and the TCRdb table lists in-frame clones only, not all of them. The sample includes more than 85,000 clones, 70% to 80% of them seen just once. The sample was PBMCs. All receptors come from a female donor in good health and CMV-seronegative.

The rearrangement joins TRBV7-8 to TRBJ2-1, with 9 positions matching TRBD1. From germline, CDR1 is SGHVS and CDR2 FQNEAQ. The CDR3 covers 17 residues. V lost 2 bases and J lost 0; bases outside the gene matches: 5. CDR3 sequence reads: CASSLSLTGGSYNEQFF. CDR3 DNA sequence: TGTGCCAGCAGCTTATCTTTGACAGGGGGCTCCTACAATGAGCAGTTCTTC.

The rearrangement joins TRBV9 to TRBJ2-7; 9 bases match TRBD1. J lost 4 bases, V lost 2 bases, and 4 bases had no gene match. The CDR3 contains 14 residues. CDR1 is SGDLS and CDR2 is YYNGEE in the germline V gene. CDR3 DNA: TGTGCCAGCAGCGTCGGACAGGGGTTTTACGAGCAGTACTTC. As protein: CASSVGQGFYEQYF.

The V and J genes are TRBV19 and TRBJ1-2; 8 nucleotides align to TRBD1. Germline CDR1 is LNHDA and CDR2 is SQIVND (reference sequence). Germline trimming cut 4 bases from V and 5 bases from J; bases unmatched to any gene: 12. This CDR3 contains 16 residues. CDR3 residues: CASSTTRGQGFYGYTF. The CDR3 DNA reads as TGTGCCAGTAGTACCACTCGTGGACAGGGCTTTTATGGCTACACCTTC.

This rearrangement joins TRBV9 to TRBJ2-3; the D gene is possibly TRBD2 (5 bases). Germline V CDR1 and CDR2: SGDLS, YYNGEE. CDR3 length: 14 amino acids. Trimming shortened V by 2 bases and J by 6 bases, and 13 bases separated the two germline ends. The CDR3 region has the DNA TGTGCCAGCAGCGTCGAAGAGGGCCGGGATACGCAGTATTTT. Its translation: CASSVEEGRDTQYF.

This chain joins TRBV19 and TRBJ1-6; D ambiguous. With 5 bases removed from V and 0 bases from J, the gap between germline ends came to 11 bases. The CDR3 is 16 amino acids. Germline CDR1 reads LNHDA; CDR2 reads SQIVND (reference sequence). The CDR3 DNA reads TGTGCCAGTAGTCCTCTCCCGAGCTCCTATAATTCACCCCTCCACTTT. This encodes CASSPLPSSYNSPLHF.

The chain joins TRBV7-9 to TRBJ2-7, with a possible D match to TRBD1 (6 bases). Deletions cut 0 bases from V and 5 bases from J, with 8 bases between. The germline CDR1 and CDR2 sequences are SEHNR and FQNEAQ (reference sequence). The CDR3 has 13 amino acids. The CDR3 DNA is TGTGCCAGCAGCTTAGCCTGGACAGACGAGCAGTACTTC. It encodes CASSLAWTDEQYF.

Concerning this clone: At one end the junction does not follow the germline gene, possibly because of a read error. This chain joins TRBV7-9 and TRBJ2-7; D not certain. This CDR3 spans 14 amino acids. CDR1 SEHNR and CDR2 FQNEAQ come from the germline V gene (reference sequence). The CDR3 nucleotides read TGTTCCAGCAGCCCCGCCGGGTTCTCCTACGAGCAGTACTTC. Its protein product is CSSSPAGFSYEQYF.

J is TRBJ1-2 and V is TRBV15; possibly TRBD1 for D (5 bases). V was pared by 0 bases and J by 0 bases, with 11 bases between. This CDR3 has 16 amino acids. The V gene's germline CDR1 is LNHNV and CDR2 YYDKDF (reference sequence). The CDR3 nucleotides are TGTGCCACCAGCAGAGATCGGGGGGGGGCTAACTATGGCTACACCTTC. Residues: CATSRDRGGANYGYTF.

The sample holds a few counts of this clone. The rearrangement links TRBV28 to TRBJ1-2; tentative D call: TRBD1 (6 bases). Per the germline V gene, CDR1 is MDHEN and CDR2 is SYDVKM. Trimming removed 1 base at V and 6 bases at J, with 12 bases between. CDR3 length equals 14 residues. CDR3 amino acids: CASSLSGRGHGYTF. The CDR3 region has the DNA TGTGCCAGCAGTTTATCAGGCAGGGGACATGGCTACACCTTC.